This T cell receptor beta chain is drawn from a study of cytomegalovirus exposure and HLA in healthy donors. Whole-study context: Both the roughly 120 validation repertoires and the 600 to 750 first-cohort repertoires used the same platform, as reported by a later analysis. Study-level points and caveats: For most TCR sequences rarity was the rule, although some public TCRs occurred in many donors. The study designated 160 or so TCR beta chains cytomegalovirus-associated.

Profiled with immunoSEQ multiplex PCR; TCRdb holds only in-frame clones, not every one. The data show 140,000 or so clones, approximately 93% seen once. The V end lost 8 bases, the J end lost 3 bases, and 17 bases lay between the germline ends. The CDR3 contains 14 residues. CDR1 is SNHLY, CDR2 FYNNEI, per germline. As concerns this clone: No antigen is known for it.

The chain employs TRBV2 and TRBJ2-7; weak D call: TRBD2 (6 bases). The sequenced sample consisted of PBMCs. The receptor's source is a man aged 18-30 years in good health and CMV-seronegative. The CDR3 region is CASSLWGENYEQYF. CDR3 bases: TGTGCCAGCTCCCTATGGGGGGAGAACTACGAGCAGTACTTC.